What follows are 23 T cell receptor beta chains derived from one specimen sequenced in a study of early T cells in non-severe SARS-CoV-2 infection. Each CDR3 protein gets one entry after TCRdb re-called the 5' RACE reads with MiXCR. The top ten hold approximately 7% of the sample, which has about 83,000 distinct CDR3 sequences, 12% seen once. Sequencing input: whole blood. The receptors derive from an adult who was a healthcare worker with PCR-confirmed SARS-CoV-2 infection or an uninfected control (not recorded which).

A word on this clonotype: At one of its ends the junction is not consistent with the germline gene, which may arise from a read error. This chain connects TRBV7-2 to TRBJ2-1; TRBD2 matches at 10 bases. Germline V gene data show CDR1 as SGHTA and CDR2 as FQGNSA. This CDR3 has 17 residues. Here the CDR3 DNA reads TGTGCCATCAGCTTCAGCCTAGCGGGAGCGTCGAACAATGAGCAGTTCTTC. It is translated as CAISFSLAGASNNEQFF.

The rearrangement links TRBV4-1 to TRBJ2-7, with 7 bases fitting TRBD1. This CDR3 spans 14 amino acids. Germline CDR1 MGHRA, CDR2 YSYEKL. V lost 1 base, J lost 5 bases, and 5 bases stayed unmatched. DNA of the CDR3: TGCGCCAGCAGCCAAGGAAACAGGGGAAACGAGCAGTACTTC. Translating it yields CASSQGNRGNEQYF.

This clonotype was observed at least ten times. The V call is TRBV7-2, the J call TRBJ2-1; D not certain. The V gene's germline CDR1 is SGHTA and CDR2 FQGNSA. The length of the CDR3 is 14 residues. Trimming cost V 11 bases and J 0 bases, with 14 bases left between them. CDR3 bases: TGTGCCTCCGCGGACGCCCGCTCCTACAATGAGCAGTTCTTC. It specifies CASADARSYNEQFF.

This clonotype was found a few times. V and J are TRBV18 and TRBJ2-1; TRBD2 matches at 10 bases. Germline-derived CDR1 and CDR2 are KGHSH and LQKENI. This CDR3 comprises 15 residues. The V gene end was trimmed by 6 bases and the J gene end by 5 bases; junction bases not matched to a gene: 7. The CDR3 reads CASSPGLASDNEQFF. CDR3 nucleotide sequence: TGTGCCAGCTCCCCGGGACTAGCGTCAGACAATGAGCAGTTCTTC.

This sequence joins TRBV7-9 and TRBJ1-3; TRBD1 matches at 7 bases. The trim removed 5 bases at V and 0 bases at J, leaving 10 bases unmatched. The CDR3 length is 17 residues. CDR1 is SEHNR, CDR2 FQNEAQ, per germline (reference sequence). The CDR3 sequence is CASSPWDSESSGNTIYF. The CDR3 region has the DNA TGTGCCAGCAGCCCTTGGGACAGCGAATCCTCTGGAAACACCATATATTTT. Together with reference TRBV7-9 and TRBJ1-3, the CDR3 gives the full variable domain: DTGVSQNPRHKITKRGQNVTFRCDPISEHNRLYWYRQTLGQGPEFLTYFQNEAQLEKSRLLSDRFSAERPKGSFSTLEIQRTEQGDSAMYLCASSPWDSESSGNTIYFGEGSWLTVV.

This chain connects TRBV18 to TRBJ2-3; 7 positions match TRBD2. The CDR3 sequence is 14 residues long. From germline, CDR1 is KGHSH and CDR2 LQKENI. V shed 3 bases, J shed 6 bases, and the junction held 6 bases outside the gene matches. This CDR3 reads CASSPWEGQDTQYF. DNA of the CDR3: TGTGCCAGCTCACCTTGGGAGGGGCAGGATACGCAGTATTTT.

This sequence joins TRBV6-5 and TRBJ1-2; the match to TRBD1 covers 7 bases. Germline V gene lookup returns CDR1 MNHEY and CDR2 SVGAGI. After removal of 7 bases from V and 4 bases from J, the junction contained 6 bases not matched to a gene. CDR3 size: 13 residues. CDR3 residues: CASTQGGPYGYTF. CDR3 bases: TGTGCCAGCACCCAGGGGGGGCCCTATGGCTACACCTTC.

This clonotype was counted at least ten times. The V gene is TRBV7-3, the J gene TRBJ1-1; no clear D gene. Trimming removed 2 bases at V and 1 base at J, with 11 bases between. This CDR3 contains 15 residues. Germline V lookup: CDR1 SGHTA, CDR2 FQGTGA. The CDR3 nucleotides read TGTGCCAGCAGCTTAGGGCAGTACGAGAACACTGAAGCTTTCTTT. This translates into CASSLGQYENTEAFF.

In this sample, this clonotype turned up a few times. The chain links TRBV6-2 or TRBV6-3 to TRBJ2-7; 9 positions match TRBD1. The CDR3 covers 17 residues. Germline V gene lookup returns CDR1 MNHEY and CDR2 SVGEGT. V lost 8 bases to trimming and J lost 5 bases; unmatched junction nucleotides: 19. CDR3 DNA sequence: TGTGCCAGCGGGCGGGCCAATACAGGGGGCGCCGGAAACGAGCAGTACTTC. Amino acid sequence: CASGRANTGGAGNEQYF.

V is TRBV12-3 or TRBV12-4 and J is TRBJ2-3; the D gene could be TRBD1 or TRBD2 (5 bases each). Trimming removed 7 bases from V and 6 bases from J, with 17 bases in between. The CDR3 totals 14 residues. The CDR3 sequence: CASTSWGITDTQYF. The DNA for the CDR3 is TGTGCCAGCACATCTTGGGGGATCACGGATACGCAGTATTTT.

This clonotype was seen many times. The chain employs TRBV9 and TRBJ1-3; tentative D call: TRBD1 (5 bases). Germline V gene lookup returns CDR1 SGDLS and CDR2 YYNGEE. The V gene lost 2 bases and the J gene lost 2 bases, with 11 bases spanning the gap. The CDR3 is 15 amino acids. CDR3 nucleotides: TGTGCCAGCAGCGTTGATGGGACGGCTGGAAACACCATATATTTT. It specifies CASSVDGTAGNTIYF.

The V and J genes are TRBV5-4 and TRBJ2-3; D is unresolved. Germline CDR1 and CDR2: SGHNT and YYREEE (reference sequence). The CDR3 is made up of 14 amino acids. Trimming removed 3 bases from V and 6 bases from J, with 14 bases in between. CDR3 protein: CASSSQSAADTQYF. Written as DNA, the CDR3 is TGTGCCAGCAGCTCACAGAGTGCCGCTGATACGCAGTATTTT.

This clonotype was detected ten times or more. This sequence joins TRBV11-3 and TRBJ2-3; no clear D. This CDR3 is 14 amino acids long. Trimming took 4 bases from V and 8 from J, leaving 16 bases between them. Germline V CDR1 and CDR2: SGHNT, YENEEA. CDR3 residues: CASSSRTPEATQYF. The CDR3 DNA sequence: TGTGCCAGCAGCTCCAGGACCCCCGAGGCTACGCAGTATTTT.

The rearrangement joins TRBV4-2 to TRBJ2-1, with no clear D. V gave up 4 bases and J gave up 6 bases, with 13 bases separating them. Germline loops: CDR1 LGHNA, CDR2 YNFKEQ. CDR3 length: 14 residues. The chain's CDR3 is CASSLRLGGNEQFF. CDR3 bases: TGTGCCAGCAGCCTCCGCTTAGGCGGCAATGAGCAGTTCTTC.

This rearrangement joins TRBV5-1 to TRBJ2-5; 7 nucleotides match TRBD1. The V segment lost 5 bases and the J segment 1 base; nucleotides outside the gene matches: 5. Germline CDR1 SGHRS, CDR2 YFSETQ. The CDR3 is 14 residues long. The CDR3 region has the DNA TGCGCCAGCAGGAGGGACAGTTTCCAAGAGACCCAGTACTTC. Translation gives CASRRDSFQETQYF. Filled out from reference TRBV5-1 and TRBJ2-5, the complete variable domain reads KAGVTQTPRYLIKTRGQQVTLSCSPISGHRSVSWYQQTPGQGLQFLFEYFSETQRNKGNFPGRFSGRQFSNSRSEMNVSTLELGDSALYLCASRRDSFQETQYFGPGTRLLVL.

This clonotype was picked up a small number of times. V is TRBV29-1 and J is TRBJ2-1, with 13 bases matching TRBD2. Trimming removed 7 bases from V and 4 bases from J; junction bases left unmatched: 4. The CDR3 contains 14 residues. The germline V gene has CDR1 SQVTM and CDR2 ANQGSEA. The CDR3 DNA sequence: TGCAGCGCTGGGACTAGCGGGACATACAATGAGCAGTTCTTC. Its translation: CSAGTSGTYNEQFF.

The chain uses TRBV7-2 and TRBJ2-1; a possible D gene is TRBD2 (5 bases). V was cut by 5 bases and J by 10 bases, with 9 bases left in between. The CDR3 extends over 11 amino acids. Germline lookup yields CDR1 SGHTA and CDR2 FQGNSA. The DNA for the CDR3 is TGTGCCAGCAGCCTCATAGCGGAGCAGTTCTTC. Translation gives CASSLIAEQFF.

This clonotype was seen a few times. The chain is built from TRBV11-2 and TRBJ2-1; D gene ambiguous. Germline V lookup: CDR1 SGHAT, CDR2 FQNNGV. The CDR3 contains 13 residues. V gave up 2 bases and J gave up 6 bases, with 8 bases separating them. CDR3 bases: TGTGCCAGCAGCTTAAGAGTGCGCAATGAGCAGTTCTTC. Its translation: CASSLRVRNEQFF. The full variable domain, with the rest looked up from reference TRBV11-2 and TRBJ2-1, is EAGVAQSPRYKIIEKRQSVAFWCNPISGHATLYWYQQILGQGPKLLIQFQNNGVVDDSQLPKDRFSAERLKGVDSTLKIQPAKLEDSAVYLCASSLRVRNEQFFGPGTRLTVL.

This clonotype was observed a handful of times. The chain couples TRBV6-2 or TRBV6-3 to TRBJ1-2; weak D call: TRBD1 (6 bases). The germline V gene has CDR1 MNHEY and CDR2 SVGEGT. This CDR3 comprises 14 residues. With 6 bases removed from V and 1 base from J, the gap between germline ends came to 12 bases. The CDR3 region has the DNA TGTGCCAGCAGGGGGACAAGACTTAACTATGGCTACACCTTC. It yields the protein CASRGTRLNYGYTF.

This chain joins TRBV11-2 and TRBJ2-7; 8 bases line up with TRBD2. The CDR3 is 17 residues long. J was trimmed by 2 bases and V by 5 bases; bases with no gene match: 14. Germline lookup yields CDR1 SGHAT and CDR2 FQNNGV. The CDR3 nucleotides read TGTGCCAGCAGCCCGATCCGGGGGGGCGCCAGACCCTACGAGCAGTACTTC. Its translation is CASSPIRGGARPYEQYF.

This clonotype was detected a few times. The rearrangement uses TRBV7-6 and TRBJ1-1; no definite D call. Germline V CDR1 and CDR2: SGHVS, FNYEAQ. Trimming removed 1 base at V and 1 base at J, with 7 bases between. This CDR3 is built from 14 residues. CDR3 sequence reads: CASSLEVTNTEAFF. CDR3 DNA: TGTGCCAGCAGCTTAGAAGTCACGAACACTGAAGCTTTCTTT.

This clonotype was counted many times. The chain recombines TRBV5-4 with TRBJ2-3; 8 positions match TRBD1. V dropped 0 bases and J dropped 4; count of bases not matched to a gene: 4. Germline V gene sequence: CDR1 SGHNT, CDR2 YYREEE (reference sequence). This CDR3 has 15 residues. CDR3 sequence: CASSLDRGVSDTQYF. For the CDR3, the DNA is TGTGCCAGCAGCTTGGACAGGGGGGTTTCAGATACGCAGTATTTT.

This clonotype has only a few counts. V usage is TRBV5-1 and J usage is TRBJ2-2, with TRBD2 matching 10 bases. V lost 1 base, J lost 1 base, and 1 base stayed unmatched. From germline, CDR1 is SGHRS and CDR2 YFSETQ. This CDR3 has 16 amino acids. The CDR3 bases are TGCGCCAGCAGCTTGCGACTAGCGGGGAACACCGGGGAGCTGTTTTTT. Translating it yields CASSLRLAGNTGELFF.